A single TCR beta chain is shown here with its context. Naive CD8 cells lacked CD45RO, underwent positive selection for CCR7 and left out terminally differentiated effector memory CD45RA+ cells. The data originate from a study of shared clonotypes between healthy human individuals. The CDR3 covers 14 residues. Germline V CDR1 and CDR2: MNHEY, SVGAGI. V trimming: 8 bases; J trimming: 5 bases; junction bases outside the gene matches: 6. Method: immunoSEQ multiplex PCR; TCRdb's copy keeps in-frame clones and lacks some. This sample has hundreds of thousands of clones, with around 96% found just once. The genes are TRBV6-5 and TRBJ2-2; 9 bases agree with TRBD2. The sample consisted of naive CD8+ T cells sorted from blood. The receptor comes from a woman aged 30 to 39 in good health. CDR3 DNA: TGTGCCAGCGGAGTTGCGGGAGGGACCGGGGAGCTGTTTTTT. Translating gives CASGVAGGTGELFF.